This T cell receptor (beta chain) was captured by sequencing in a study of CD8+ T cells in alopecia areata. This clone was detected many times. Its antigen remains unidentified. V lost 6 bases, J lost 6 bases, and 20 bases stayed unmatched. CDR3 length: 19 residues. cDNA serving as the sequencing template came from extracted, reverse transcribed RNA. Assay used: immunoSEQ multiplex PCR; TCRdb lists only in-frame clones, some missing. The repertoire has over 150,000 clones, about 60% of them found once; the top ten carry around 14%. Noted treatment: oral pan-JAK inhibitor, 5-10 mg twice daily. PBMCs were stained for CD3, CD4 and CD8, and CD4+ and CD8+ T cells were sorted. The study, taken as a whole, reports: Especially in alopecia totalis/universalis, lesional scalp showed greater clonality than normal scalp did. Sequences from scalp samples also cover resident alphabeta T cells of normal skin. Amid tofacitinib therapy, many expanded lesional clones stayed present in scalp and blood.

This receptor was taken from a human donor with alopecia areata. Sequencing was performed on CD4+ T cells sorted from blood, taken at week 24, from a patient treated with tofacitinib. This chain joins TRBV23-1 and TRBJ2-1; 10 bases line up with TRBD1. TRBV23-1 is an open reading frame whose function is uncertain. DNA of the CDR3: TGCGCCAGCAGCCCCTCCCGGGACAGGGGAGGATTGTATTGCAATGAGCAGTTCTTC. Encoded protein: CASSPSRDRGGLYCNEQFF.